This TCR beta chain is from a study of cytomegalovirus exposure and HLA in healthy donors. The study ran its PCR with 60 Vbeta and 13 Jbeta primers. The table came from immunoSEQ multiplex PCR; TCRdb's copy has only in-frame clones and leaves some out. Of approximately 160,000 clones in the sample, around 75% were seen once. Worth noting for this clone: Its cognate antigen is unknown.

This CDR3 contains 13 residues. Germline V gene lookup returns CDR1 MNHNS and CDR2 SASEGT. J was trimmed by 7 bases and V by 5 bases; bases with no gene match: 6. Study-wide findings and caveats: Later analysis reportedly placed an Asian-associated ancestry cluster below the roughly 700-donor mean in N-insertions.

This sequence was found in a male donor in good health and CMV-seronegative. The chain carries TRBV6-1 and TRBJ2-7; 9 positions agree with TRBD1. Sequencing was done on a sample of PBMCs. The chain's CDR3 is CASSIRDREEQYF. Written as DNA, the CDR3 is TGTGCCAGCAGTATACGGGACAGGGAGGAGCAGTACTTC.